Following are 4 T cell receptor beta chains from one sample sequenced in a study of shared clonotypes between healthy human individuals. The naive CD8 subset, CD45RO-negative cells positively selected for CCR7, excluded terminally differentiated effector memory CD45RA+ cells. The protocol was immunoSEQ multiplex PCR, while the TCRdb copy is restricted to in-frame clones and leaves out a portion. The data show around 550,000 clones, with 95% seen just once and about 0.11% held by the top ten. Sample: naive CD8+ T cells sorted from blood. The receptors here all came from a woman aged 25 to 45 in good health.

The chain has TRBV7-9 and TRBJ2-7; a possible D gene is TRBD1 (6 bases). In germline, CDR1 is SEHNR, CDR2 FQNEAQ (reference sequence). V was trimmed by 5 bases and J by 4 bases, leaving 18 bases between them. The CDR3 spans 15 residues. The CDR3 protein is CASSDRTGTSYEQYF. The CDR3 DNA follows: TGTGCCAGCAGCGATCGGACCGGGACAAGTTACGAGCAGTACTTC.

This rearrangement joins TRBV5-1 to TRBJ2-2; 8 bases agree with TRBD2. V gave up 1 base and J gave up 3 bases; unmatched junction bases: 11. Germline CDR1 is SGHRS and CDR2 is YFSETQ. The CDR3 length is 18 residues. The CDR3, as DNA: TGCGCCAGCAGCTTGAACTCGGCGACGGGAGGGTACACCGGGGAGCTGTTTTTT. Translated, it gives CASSLNSATGGYTGELFF.

This clone appeared once. The V call is TRBV7-7, the J call TRBJ2-1, with D maybe TRBD2 (6 bases). CDR1 is SSHAT, CDR2 FNYEAQ, per germline (reference sequence). The length of the CDR3 is 13 residues. V lost 5 bases, J lost 6 bases, and 11 bases lay in between. The CDR3 DNA is TGTGCCAGCAGCCACGGGAGCCTCAATGAGCAGTTCTTC. Translation: CASSHGSLNEQFF. Full variable domain (missing parts from reference TRBV7-7 and TRBJ2-1): GAGVSQSPRYKVTKRGQDVTLRCDPISSHATLYWYQQALGQGPEFLTYFNYEAQPDKSGLPSDRFSAERPEGSISTLTIQRTEQRDSAMYRCASSHGSLNEQFFGPGTRLTVL.

The V and J genes are TRBV5-4 and TRBJ2-7; 8 bases fit TRBD2. From germline, CDR1 is SGHNT and CDR2 YYREEE (reference sequence). The CDR3 is made up of 15 amino acids. V lost 4 bases to trimming and J lost 7 bases; unmatched junction nucleotides: 13. This CDR3 is CASSVSGIETWEQYF. The CDR3 DNA reads TGTGCCAGCAGCGTTAGCGGGATCGAGACTTGGGAGCAGTACTTC.